Following are 17 T cell receptor beta chains from one sample sequenced in a study of T cell responses to AZD1222 COVID-19 vaccine. Profiling relied on immunoSEQ multiplex PCR, and the TCRdb table lists in-frame clones only, not all of them. This table holds 130,000 to 150,000 clones, 80% to 90% found once. This sample comprised peripheral blood, obtained on day 0 of AZD1222 vaccination. The source is an adult in good health.

CDR3 coding DNA: TGTGCCAGCACCACCCACGTGGCCGACACCGGGGAGCTGTTTTTT. It encodes CASTTHVADTGELFF. The V call is TRBV11-2, the J call TRBJ2-2; D is unresolved. The germline CDR1 and CDR2 sequences are SGHAT and FQNNGV. Trimming cost V 7 bases and J 3 bases, with 15 bases left between them. This CDR3 contains 15 residues.

Only a few counts were recorded for this clone. V usage is TRBV9 and J usage is TRBJ1-1; D unresolved. The CDR3 contains 14 residues. Per the germline V gene, CDR1 is SGDLS and CDR2 is YYNGEE. Trimming stripped 0 bases from V and 3 bases from J, with 9 bases between. The CDR3 reads CASSVVPDYTEAFF. CDR3 coding DNA: TGTGCCAGCAGCGTAGTCCCAGACTACACTGAAGCTTTCTTT. The full variable domain, with the rest looked up from reference TRBV9 and TRBJ1-1, is DSGVTQTPKHLITATGQRVTLRCSPRSGDLSVYWYQQSLDQGLQFLIQYYNGEERAKGNILERFSAQQFPDLHSELNLSSLELGDSALYFCASSVVPDYTEAFFGQGTRLTVV.

V and J are TRBV19 and TRBJ1-5, with D hard to call. The CDR3 has 13 amino acids. Looked up from germline, CDR1 is LNHDA and CDR2 is SQIVND (reference sequence). Trimming took 6 bases from V and 7 from J, leaving 13 bases between them. CDR3 loop: CASRDRTGQPQHF. CDR3 bases: TGTGCCAGTAGAGACCGAACGGGACAGCCCCAGCATTTT.

This clone was seen more than once but under ten times. The rearrangement joins TRBV15 to TRBJ1-2, with D uncertain. The germline CDR1 and CDR2 sequences are LNHNV and YYDKDF (reference sequence). V was shortened by 0 bases and J by 7 bases, with 9 bases between the two germline ends. The CDR3 consists of 13 residues. The CDR3 bases are TGTGCCACCAGCAGAGATCAAAGGGCTGGCTACACCTTC. Residues: CATSRDQRAGYTF.

This chain uses TRBV2 with TRBJ1-2; weak D call: TRBD1 (5 bases). Germline-derived CDR1 and CDR2 are SNHLY and FYNNEI. V was shortened by 7 bases and J by 6 bases, with 27 bases between the two germline ends. This CDR3 is built from 17 residues. CDR3 sequence reads: CASTRAGGTGEGDGYTF. For the CDR3, the DNA is TGTGCCAGCACGCGGGCCGGGGGGACTGGTGAGGGTGATGGCTACACCTTC.

V is TRBV20-1 and J is TRBJ1-1; D gene uncertain. The germline V and J ends were trimmed by 3 bases and 8 bases, with 13 bases remaining between them. This CDR3 is built from 12 residues. Germline values: CDR1 DFQATT, CDR2 SNEGSKA (reference sequence). This CDR3 reads CSASSLSGEAFF. The CDR3, as DNA: TGCAGTGCTAGTTCCCTTAGTGGGGAAGCTTTCTTT.

The gene calls are TRBV11-2 and TRBJ2-5; D remains unclear. V shed 5 bases and J shed 0 bases, with 13 bases lying between them. Per the germline V gene, CDR1 is SGHAT and CDR2 is FQNNGV. The CDR3 runs 15 residues. CDR3 sequence reads: CASSENTAYQETQYF. CDR3 nucleotide sequence: TGTGCCAGCAGCGAGAACACCGCGTACCAAGAGACCCAGTACTTC. The variable domain in full, completed from reference TRBV11-2 and TRBJ2-5, reads EAGVAQSPRYKIIEKRQSVAFWCNPISGHATLYWYQQILGQGPKLLIQFQNNGVVDDSQLPKDRFSAERLKGVDSTLKIQPAKLEDSAVYLCASSENTAYQETQYFGPGTRLLVL.

The rearrangement uses TRBV11-2 and TRBJ2-7; D remains unclear. Per the germline V gene, CDR1 is SGHAT and CDR2 is FQNNGV. Trimming cost V 6 bases and J 7 bases, with 7 bases left between them. The CDR3 runs 10 residues. In DNA, the CDR3 is TGTGCCAGCAGACTCAAGGAGCAGTACTTC. Its protein product is CASRLKEQYF.

This sequence joins TRBV14 and TRBJ2-3; TRBD2 aligns across 9 bases. Trimming cost V 4 bases and J 1 base; bases outside gene matches: 6. Germline assignment: CDR1 SGHDN and CDR2 FVKESK. This CDR3 is 16 amino acids long. CDR3: CASSRRAGGRTDTQYF. Here the CDR3 DNA reads TGTGCCAGCAGCCGGCGAGCGGGGGGACGCACAGATACGCAGTATTTT.

The V and J genes are TRBV6-5 and TRBJ1-4; perhaps TRBD1 as D (6 bases). CDR3 length equals 14 residues. Trimming left V 6 bases short and J 5 bases short, with 13 bases between. Germline CDR1 is MNHEY and CDR2 is SVGAGI. CDR3 in DNA: TGTGCCAGCAGCCTAGACAGGATGAATGAAAAACTGTTTTTT. This sequence encodes CASSLDRMNEKLFF.

This CDR3 reads CAWNRQKNTGELFF. CDR3 in DNA: TGTGCCTGGAATCGACAGAAGAACACCGGGGAGCTGTTTTTT. The chain joins TRBV30 to TRBJ2-2; D is possibly TRBD1 (5 bases). Looked up from germline, CDR1 is GTSNPN and CDR2 is SVGIG (reference sequence). This CDR3 comprises 14 residues. V was pared by 4 bases and J by 1 base, with 10 bases between.

A remark on this clone: Other DNA sequences within the sample encode an identical CDR3. The chain employs TRBV21-1 and TRBJ1-3. TRBV21-1 is a known pseudogene. This CDR3 has 17 residues. The CDR3 sequence is CASTKRGGKASGNTIYF. CDR3 bases: TGTGCCAGCACCAAAAGGGGGGGGAAGGCCTCTGGAAACACCATATATTTT.

The chain employs TRBV7-6 and TRBJ2-7, with 7 nucleotides matching TRBD1. With V trimmed by 2 bases and J by 6 bases, 10 bases remained unmatched. Looked up from germline, CDR1 is SGHVS and CDR2 is FNYEAQ. The CDR3 has 15 residues. The CDR3 region is CASSLSIDRVAEQYF. CDR3 nucleotides: TGTGCCAGCAGCTTAAGTATAGACAGGGTGGCCGAGCAGTACTTC. The entire variable domain, with the rest obtained from reference TRBV7-6 and TRBJ2-7, is as follows: GAGVSQSPRYKVTKRGQDVALRCDPISGHVSLYWYRQALGQGPEFLTYFNYEAQQDKSGLPNDRFSAERPEGSISTLTIQRTEQRDSAMYRCASSLSIDRVAEQYFGPGTRLTVT.

The chain joins TRBV30 to TRBJ1-4; D perhaps matches TRBD1 (5 bases). In germline, CDR1 is GTSNPN, CDR2 SVGIG (reference sequence). The CDR3 has 12 residues. Trimming removed 5 bases at V and 4 bases at J, with 8 bases between. CDR3 nucleotide sequence: TGTGCCTGGCGGGGCTATAATGAAAAACTGTTTTTT. Protein sequence: CAWRGYNEKLFF.

The genes are TRBV6-2 or TRBV6-3 and TRBJ1-5, with D tentatively TRBD1 (5 bases). Germline CDR1 reads MNHEY; CDR2 reads SVGEGT. Trimming left V 6 bases short and J 1 base short, with 19 bases between. This CDR3 has 17 amino acids. The CDR3 region is CASSHRGGEGSNQPQHF. CDR3 nucleotides: TGTGCCAGCAGCCACCGCGGGGGAGAGGGGAGCAATCAGCCCCAGCATTTT.

This clone appeared a single time. V and J are TRBV11-2 and TRBJ1-4; D uncertain. The CDR3 is 14 amino acids. Trimming removed 3 bases from V and 3 bases from J, with 8 bases in between. Germline V CDR1 and CDR2: SGHAT, FQNNGV. The CDR3 DNA sequence: TGTGCCAGCAGCTTGAGGGTGGCTAATGAAAAACTGTTTTTT. Translation gives CASSLRVANEKLFF.

The chain joins TRBV27 to TRBJ2-1; D is tentatively TRBD1 or TRBD2 (5 bases each). V was cut by 9 bases and J by 4 bases, with 16 bases left in between. Germline V lookup: CDR1 MNHEY, CDR2 SMNVEV (reference sequence). The CDR3 totals 14 residues. CDR3 sequence (DNA): TGTGCCAGACTCTATGGTGGGGGATACAATGAGCAGTTCTTC. Translated, it gives CARLYGGGYNEQFF.